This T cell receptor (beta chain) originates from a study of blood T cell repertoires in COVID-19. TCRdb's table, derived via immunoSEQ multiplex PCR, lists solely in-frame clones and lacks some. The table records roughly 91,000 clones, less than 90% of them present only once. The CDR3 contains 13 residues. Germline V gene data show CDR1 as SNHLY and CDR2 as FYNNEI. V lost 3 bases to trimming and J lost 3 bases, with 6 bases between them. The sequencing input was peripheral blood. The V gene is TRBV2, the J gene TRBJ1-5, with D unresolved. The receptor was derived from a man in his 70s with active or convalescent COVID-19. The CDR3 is CASSEASNQPQHF. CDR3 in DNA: TGTGCCAGCAGTGAGGCTTCCAATCAGCCCCAGCATTTT.